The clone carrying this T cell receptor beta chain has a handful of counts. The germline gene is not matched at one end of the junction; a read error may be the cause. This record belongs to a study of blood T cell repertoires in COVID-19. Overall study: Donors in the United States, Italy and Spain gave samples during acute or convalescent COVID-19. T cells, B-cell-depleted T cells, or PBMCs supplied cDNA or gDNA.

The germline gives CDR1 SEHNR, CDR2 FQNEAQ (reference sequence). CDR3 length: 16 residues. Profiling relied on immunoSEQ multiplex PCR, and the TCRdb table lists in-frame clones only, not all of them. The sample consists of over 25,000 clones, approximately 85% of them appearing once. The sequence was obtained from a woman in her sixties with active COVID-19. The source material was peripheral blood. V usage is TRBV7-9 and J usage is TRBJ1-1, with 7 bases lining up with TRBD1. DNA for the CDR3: TGTGCCAGCAGCTCCCAGACTTTGACAGGGAACAGTGAAGCTTTCTTT. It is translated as CASSSQTLTGNSEAFF.